A single T cell receptor (beta chain) is shown here with its context. What antigen it recognizes has not been identified. The input lacks base qualities; no much larger clone sits a single base away. The data belong to a study of blood T cell repertoires in COVID-19 (dated by TCRdb to between 2020 and 2021). Background on the whole study: Samples covering the acute and convalescent phases of COVID-19 were provided by collaborators in the United States, Italy and Spain. The prospective study material was composed of cDNA or gDNA derived from T cells, B-cell-depleted T cells, or PBMCs. The dataset comprised deeply sampled blood TCRbeta repertoires from subjects exposed to, actively infected with, or recovered from COVID-19. The repertoires were released in a freely available public database meant as a resource for research on the immune response to SARS-CoV-2. The samples were drawn from two sources: the first 160 participants of the ongoing ImmuneRACE study, and 950 to 1,500 subjects contributed by 6 global collaborators. Sample metadata almost always included a de-identified subject ID, COVID-19 status, age in years and sex. Where available, HLA class I and class II types were taken from metadata supplied by the sample provider and were not determined by assay-based typing.

The immunoSEQ Assay, a bias-controlled multiplex PCR, was used to amplify TCRbeta CDR3 regions from genomic DNA. The published analysis was carried out like this. The number of nucleated cells in each sample was estimated by amplification of reference gene primers within the assay. Sequence reads were collapsed and filtered to measure the absolute abundance of every unique TCRbeta CDR3 rearrangement. For each sample, productive Simpson clonality was calculated by taking the square root of Simpson's diversity index across productive rearrangements. TCRdb obtained this table from immuneACCESS and retained in-frame rearrangements with V and J assigned. These tables miss some clones; where compared with another copy, unresolved V genes account for less than half of the shortfall, and the remainder is unexplained. The V and J calls and clone size are taken from that table; D and trimming were inferred from the DNA. The table for this sample lists 40,000 to 45,000 clones; 92% of them were counted only once. The ten biggest clones cover 9.2% of the sample.

Results the study describes overall, beyond this receptor: How much clinical and demographic metadata was included differed by source and by participant, and the metadata was provided uncurated.

Each collaborating institution followed its own protocols to collect whole blood in K2EDTA tubes. Collaborator samples were shipped for TCRbeta analysis as frozen whole blood, isolated PBMCs, or DNA extracted from either sample type. From the cysteine through the phenylalanine, the CDR3 covers 15 amino acids. Only the CDR3 DNA is retained, 45 bases long and in frame from the first base. CDR1 is given as MDHEN and CDR2 as SYDVKM, both from the germline V gene. V lost 5 bases and J lost 5 bases, and the count of bases not matched to a germline gene is 9. The rearrangement combines TRBV28 with TRBJ2-5, with TRBD1 matching 9 junction bases. Sequencing was carried out using peripheral blood. The sequence came from a man aged 50-59 years with active COVID-19. The sequenced DNA: TGTGCCAGCAGTCGGCGAGACAGGGGGAAGGAGACCCAGTACTTC. Translation gives CASSRRDRGKETQYF.